The 5 T cell receptor beta chains below come from one sample, sequenced in a study of blood T cell repertoires in COVID-19. Profiling relied on immunoSEQ multiplex PCR, and the TCRdb table lists in-frame clones only, not all of them. The data show roughly 250,000 clones, 84% seen once. The sample comprised peripheral blood. These receptors were taken from a man over 45 with acute or convalescent COVID-19.

The chain carries TRBV9 and TRBJ1-5, with 7 bases lining up with TRBD1. After removal of 0 bases from V and 3 bases from J, the junction contained 3 bases not matched to a gene. The CDR3 extends over 15 amino acids. In germline, CDR1 is SGDLS, CDR2 YYNGEE. The CDR3: CASSVGDSYNQPQHF. The CDR3 DNA sequence: TGTGCCAGCAGCGTAGGGGACAGCTACAATCAGCCCCAGCATTTT.

This clone has just one count. The chain is built from TRBV6-5 and TRBJ1-1; D is unclear. Germline CDR1 reads MNHEY; CDR2 reads SVGAGI. CDR3 size: 12 residues. The V gene lost 6 bases and the J gene lost 4 bases, with 9 bases spanning the gap. This chain's CDR3 is CASRGRITEAFF. The CDR3 DNA sequence: TGTGCCAGCAGGGGGAGAATCACTGAAGCTTTCTTT.

The V gene is TRBV3-1 (or the pseudogene TRBV3-2), the J gene TRBJ2-1, with 9 bases fitting TRBD2. Trimming at V came to 0 bases and at J to 0 bases, leaving 9 bases not matched to a gene. The CDR3 runs to 19 residues. Germline CDR1 and CDR2: LGHDT and YNNKEL (reference sequence). In nucleotides, the CDR3 is TGTGCCAGCAGCCAAGAATTTGTGCCACTAGCGGGCTCCTACAATGAGCAGTTCTTC. Its protein is CASSQEFVPLAGSYNEQFF.

This clone was picked up a small number of times. The chain recombines TRBV30 with TRBJ2-7, with 8 bases aligning to TRBD2. The CDR3 length is 14 residues. V trimming: 3 bases; J trimming: 3 bases; junction bases outside the gene matches: 7. CDR1 GTSNPN and CDR2 SVGIG come from the germline V gene (reference sequence). The CDR3 reads CAWSYPAGVYEQYF. CDR3 sequence (DNA): TGTGCCTGGAGCTACCCAGCGGGAGTCTACGAGCAGTACTTC. Full variable domain (outside the CDR3, taken from reference TRBV30 and TRBJ2-7): SQTIHQWPATLVQPVGSPLSLECTVEGTSNPNLYWYRQAAGRGLQLLFYSVGIGQISSEVPQNLSASRPQDRQFILSSKKLLLSDSGFYLCAWSYPAGVYEQYFGPGTRLTVT.

This chain uses TRBV29-1 with TRBJ2-2; TRBD1 matches 9 bases. The length of the CDR3 is 13 residues. With 7 bases clipped from V and 5 bases from J, the junction kept 5 bases outside the gene matches. CDR1 SQVTM and CDR2 ANQGSEA come from the germline V gene. CDR3 region: CSGGTGRTGELFF. The DNA for the CDR3 is TGCAGCGGGGGGACAGGGCGGACCGGGGAGCTGTTTTTT.